This T cell receptor (beta chain) derives from a study of PD-1 blockade in mismatch repair-deficient tumors. In the study overall: All were previously treated, progressing patients with approximately 12 mismatch repair-deficient cancer types.

TCRdb keeps only in-frame clones here, not all; method: immunoSEQ multiplex PCR. The table records about 130,000 clones, 88% of them present only once. This CDR3 is 15 amino acids long. The V gene's germline CDR1 is SGHRS and CDR2 YFSETQ. V dropped 1 base and J dropped 7 bases, with 15 bases sitting between them. In regard to this clone: Its antigen is as yet unknown.

PCR or immunohistochemistry showed mismatch repair deficiency in every enrolled patient. TCR sequencing covered a few patients who responded to pembrolizumab. Notes on the study in general: Tumor-resident clones, often absent from pretreatment blood, expanded after pembrolizumab and then contracted.

The sequenced sample was peripheral blood, obtained 70 to 73 weeks after starting pembrolizumab. V gene TRBV5-1 combines with J gene TRBJ2-1; possible D gene TRBD2, 5 bases. This sequence originates from an adult with mismatch repair-deficient cancer. The CDR3 nucleotides are TGCGCCAGCAGCTTGAACGGGGATGTCCGGAATGAGCAGTTCTTC. Protein product: CASSLNGDVRNEQFF.